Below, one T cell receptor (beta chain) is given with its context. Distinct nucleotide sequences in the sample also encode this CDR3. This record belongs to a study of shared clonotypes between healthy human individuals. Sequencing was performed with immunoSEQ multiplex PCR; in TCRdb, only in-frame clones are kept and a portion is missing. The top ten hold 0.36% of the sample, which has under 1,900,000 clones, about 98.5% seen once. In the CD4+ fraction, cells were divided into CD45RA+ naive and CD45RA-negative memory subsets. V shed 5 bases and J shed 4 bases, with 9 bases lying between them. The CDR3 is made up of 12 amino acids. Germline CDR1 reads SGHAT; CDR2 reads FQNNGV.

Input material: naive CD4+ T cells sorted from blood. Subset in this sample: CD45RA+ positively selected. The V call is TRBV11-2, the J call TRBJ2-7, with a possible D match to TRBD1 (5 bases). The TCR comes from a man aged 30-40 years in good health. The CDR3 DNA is TGTGCCAGCAGCGCTCAGGGTTACGAGCAGTACTTC. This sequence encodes CASSAQGYEQYF.